This paragraph covers one T cell receptor (beta chain) sequence. This clonotype turned up a few times. This clone's antigen is unknown. Base qualities are missing; no much larger clone stands one base away. Reading the germline V gene gives CDR1 SQVTM and CDR2 ANQGSEA. V lost 7 bases and J lost 2 bases; the stretch between them is 9 bases long. The CDR3 measures 12 amino acids from cysteine to phenylalanine. Only CDR3 DNA remains: 36 bases, in frame from the first base. The time point label on this specimen signifies: pre-sensitization, week 0. The sample's treatment or condition, from its label and the paper: therapeutic diphenylcyclopropenone sensitization with weekly scalp DPC. Blood at each patch-test visit was drawn before the patch test was applied. Patients were considered eligible if aged 18 to 70, diagnosed with alopecia and deemed suitable for DPC therapy, and patients were excluded if pregnant. Total RNA was extracted from unfractionated whole blood collected in Tempus Blood RNA tubes.

The sample belongs to a study of human T cells and chemical hapten exposure (dated by TCRdb to the early 2020s). Background for the entire study: For sensitization, 2% DPC in acetone was applied to a roughly 2 cm by roughly 2 cm area of upper inner arm skin. Blood was sampled from patients pre-sensitization (week 0) and at 2, 6 and about 24 weeks after DPC sensitization. Throughout the study period of around 25 weeks, patients also received therapeutic DPC doses to the scalp every week. In alopecia patients, the study followed how the peripheral blood TCR repertoire changed in vivo over primary and secondary sensitization to diphenylcyclopropenone (DPC), a hapten. Patch testing was performed on the upper back with Finn chambers containing 0.01% DPC, and the patch tests were scored after 6 days according to International Contact Dermatitis Research Group standards. For TCR sequencing, blood came from 25 to 35 alopecia patients at anywhere from one to four time points (pre-sensitization, 2, 6 and 24 weeks). Alopecia areata with under or over 50% scalp involvement, alopecia totalis and alopecia universalis were represented in the patient cohort, which was mostly female. Libraries were combined into a pool for sequencing, and differences in TCR yield between samples came mainly from small differences in library volumes within the pool.

Library generation was performed with RACE. TCRdb records NextSeq 500 as the sequencer. Library preparation attached unique molecular identifiers to individual cDNA molecules for quantitative, reproducible TCR counting. For every blood RNA sample, sequencing covered both the TCR alpha and TCR beta chains. The authors' pipeline ran thus. The median number of TCRs per sample was around 96,000, ranging from roughly 23,224 to 690,600. The Decombinator software suite was used to annotate the V, J and CDR3 of the TCR reads. For PS versus PT1 abundance plots, all samples were subsampled to the same number of TCRs (28,000). TCRs were defined as expanded if absent before sensitization and observed at least eight times at the 2-week time point. TCRdb handled the public reads itself, with Q25 trimming in fastp and clone calling in MiXCR, and kept productive beta chains. Each CDR3 protein appears once, grouped with its most common genes and DNA. The V and J calls and clone size come from TCRdb's table, not from the authors' own analysis. The sample contains fewer than 200,000 distinct CDR3 sequences, nearly 30% of them found a single time. The ten largest clones represent less than 3.5% of the sample.

Study-level results and caveats: DPC sensitization did not change how many TCRs were above 1 in 1000 frequency, and no evidence was found of alterations in global repertoire structure. Alopecia, a presumed autoimmune disease, was present in all patients, so the immune response of the patients might differ from that of healthy individuals. Compared with pre-sensitization or healthy control sets, expanded TCRs formed significantly more large CDR3 similarity clusters, which is consistent with antigen-driven responses. Patch test score correlated positively with the number of PT1 expanded TCRs, reaching significance at thresholds 8, 16 and 32 but not at 4. After repeated subsampling, the strength of the expansion versus patch-test correlation and the threshold at which it became significant changed.

The starting material was whole blood, obtained in connection with sensitization to the hapten diphenylcyclopropenone (DPC). The chain employs TRBV29-1 and TRBJ1-5; the D gene remains uncertain. This TCR was sampled from a woman aged 25 to 39 with alopecia areata. Some clones in this sample may be carry-over from other donors' samples. The nucleotide sequence reads as follows: TGCAGCGCTGGTGGTCGCAATCAGCCCCAGCATTTT. Its translation is CSAGGRNQPQHF.